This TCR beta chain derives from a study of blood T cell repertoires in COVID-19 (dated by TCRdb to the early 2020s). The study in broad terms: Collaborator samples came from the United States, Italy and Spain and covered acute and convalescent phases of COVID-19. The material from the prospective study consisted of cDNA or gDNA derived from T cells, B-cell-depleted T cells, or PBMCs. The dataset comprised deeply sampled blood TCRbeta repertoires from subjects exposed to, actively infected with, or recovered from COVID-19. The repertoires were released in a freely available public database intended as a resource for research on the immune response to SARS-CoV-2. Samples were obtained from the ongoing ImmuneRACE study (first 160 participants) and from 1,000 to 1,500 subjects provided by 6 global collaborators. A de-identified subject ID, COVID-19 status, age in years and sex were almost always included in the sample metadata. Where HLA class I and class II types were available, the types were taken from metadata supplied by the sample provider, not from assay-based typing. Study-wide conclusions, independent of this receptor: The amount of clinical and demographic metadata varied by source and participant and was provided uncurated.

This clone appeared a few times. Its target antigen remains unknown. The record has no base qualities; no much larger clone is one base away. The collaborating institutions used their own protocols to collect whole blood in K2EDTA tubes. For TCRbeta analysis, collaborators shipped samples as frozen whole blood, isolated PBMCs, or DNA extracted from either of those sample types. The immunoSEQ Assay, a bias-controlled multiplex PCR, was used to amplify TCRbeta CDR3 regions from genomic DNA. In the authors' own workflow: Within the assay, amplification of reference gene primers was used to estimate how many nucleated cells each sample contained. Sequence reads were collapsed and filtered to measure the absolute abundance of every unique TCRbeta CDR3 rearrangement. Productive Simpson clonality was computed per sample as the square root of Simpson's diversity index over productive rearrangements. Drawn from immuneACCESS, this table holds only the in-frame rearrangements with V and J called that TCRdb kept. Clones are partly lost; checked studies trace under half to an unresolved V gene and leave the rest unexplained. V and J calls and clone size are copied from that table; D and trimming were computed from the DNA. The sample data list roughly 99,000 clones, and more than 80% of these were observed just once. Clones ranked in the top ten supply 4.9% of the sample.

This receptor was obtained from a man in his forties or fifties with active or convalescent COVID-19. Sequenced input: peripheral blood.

CDR3 protein: CASSSHLASYEQYF. The nucleotide sequence is given as TGTGCCAGCAGCTCCCATTTGGCTAGCTACGAGCAGTACTTC. The chain employs TRBV11-2 and TRBJ2-7, with the D gene call left open. Based on the germline V gene, the CDR1 and CDR2 sequences are SGHAT and FQNNGV. V was cut back by 4 bases and J by 3 bases, leaving a gap of 13 bases between them. From its cysteine to its phenylalanine, the CDR3 spans 14 amino acids. Only CDR3 DNA remains: 42 bases, in frame from the first base.